Shown below are 24 T cell receptor beta chains from a single sample sequenced in a study of CD8 T cells in ankylosing spondylitis. Study conclusions and caveats: Characteristic, it appeared, of ankylosing spondylitis blood was a TCR beta motif of about eight highly homologous variants.

Antigens for these TCRs are unknown. Using its own MiXCR run on the 5' RACE reads, TCRdb lists one record per CDR3 protein. The sample contains 700,000 or so distinct CDR3 sequences, around 19% of which appear only once. Sequenced material: blood, either unsorted or a sorted T cell fraction (not recorded which). The receptors were gathered from a male donor with ankylosing spondylitis.

This clonotype was recorded at least ten times. The rearrangement links TRBV11-2 to TRBJ2-3, with 7 bases that match TRBD1. The germline gives CDR1 SGHAT, CDR2 FQNNGV. There are 14 residues in the CDR3. Unmatched junction bases numbered 2, after V lost 2 bases and J lost 3 bases. CDR3 residues: CASSLLTGTDTQYF. The CDR3 DNA reads TGTGCCAGCAGCTTACTGACAGGGACAGATACGCAGTATTTT.

This clonotype has only a few counts. A read error may account for a junction end that differs from germline. The CDR3 protein is CASSVQGPPSSQPQHF. CDR3 in DNA: TGTGCCAGCAGTGTGCAGGGTCCGCCCAGCAGTCAGCCCCAGCATTTT. This chain links TRBV27 with TRBJ1-5; a weak D match, TRBD1 (5 bases). The CDR3 is made up of 16 amino acids. From germline, CDR1 is MNHEY and CDR2 SMNVEV (reference sequence).

V usage is TRBV9 and J usage is TRBJ2-7; the D is unclear. Germline assignment: CDR1 SGDLS and CDR2 YYNGEE. V lost 0 bases to trimming and J lost 2 bases, with 9 bases between them. The CDR3 totals 14 residues. The CDR3 DNA is TGTGCCAGCAGCGTAGGGGCCCAGGCCTACGAGCAGTACTTC. Amino acid sequence: CASSVGAQAYEQYF.

This clonotype occurred a few times. The chain's CDR3 is CGVRDPDYEQYF. Written as DNA, the CDR3 is TGCGGAGTCCGGGACCCAGACTACGAGCAGTACTTC. This chain connects TRBV20-1 to TRBJ2-7; D may correspond to TRBD1 or TRBD2 (5 bases each). CDR1 and CDR2 from the germline V gene are DFQATT and SNEGSKA (reference sequence). CDR3 length: 12 residues.

This clonotype was observed a few times. The chain carries TRBV18 and TRBJ1-2; TRBD1 matches at 7 bases. V gave up 3 bases and J gave up 5 bases; unmatched junction bases: 12. The CDR3 runs to 16 residues. The germline V gene has CDR1 KGHSH and CDR2 LQKENI. The CDR3 DNA reads TGTGCCAGCTCACCGATAACAGGGGAGCTAGGGTATGGCTACACCTTC. Protein sequence: CASSPITGELGYGYTF.

This clonotype was counted a few times. This rearrangement joins TRBV7-8 to TRBJ1-2; D remains unclear. This CDR3 spans 16 amino acids. V was pared by 1 base and J by 2 bases, with 14 bases between. Germline CDR1 SGHVS, CDR2 FQNEAQ. This CDR3 reads CASSLDYGRTNYGYTF. CDR3 nucleotide sequence: TGTGCCAGCAGCTTAGATTACGGCAGAACGAACTATGGCTACACCTTC.

This clonotype was seen only a few times. The chain recombines TRBV7-2 with TRBJ1-1; no reliable D call. Trimming pared 5 bases from V and 7 bases from J, leaving 14 bases between. In germline, CDR1 is SGHTA, CDR2 FQGNSA. The length of the CDR3 is 13 residues. Here the CDR3 DNA reads TGTGCCAGCAGCCCACGAGGATCGGGTGAAGCTTTCTTT. The encoded protein is CASSPRGSGEAFF.

This chain uses TRBV10-1 with TRBJ2-1; tentatively, D is TRBD1 (6 bases). Germline CDR1 is WNHNN and CDR2 is SYGVQD (reference sequence). The CDR3 sequence is 14 residues long. V was clipped by 5 bases and J by 6 bases, with 14 bases between them. The CDR3 DNA follows: TGCGCCAGCAGTCCCGTATCGGACAGCAATGAGCAGTTCTTC. It yields the protein CASSPVSDSNEQFF.

This sequence joins TRBV19 and TRBJ1-2; TRBD1 might be the D (5 bases). The length of the CDR3 is 14 residues. The germline V and J ends were trimmed by 7 bases and 2 bases, with 14 bases remaining between them. Germline-derived CDR1 and CDR2 are LNHDA and SQIVND (reference sequence). CDR3 nucleotides: TGTGCCAGTACCAACCAGGGTATAAACTATGGCTACACCTTC. It specifies CASTNQGINYGYTF.

This chain uses TRBV6-2 or TRBV6-3 with TRBJ2-5, with unresolved D. The CDR3 has 14 amino acids. Per germline, CDR1 MNHEY and CDR2 SVGEGT. The V end was cut by 6 bases, the J end by 2 bases, with 13 bases between. The CDR3 sequence: CASRPQYSQETQYF. CDR3 DNA sequence: TGTGCCAGCAGACCTCAGTATTCTCAAGAGACCCAGTACTTC.

This clonotype appeared a few times. This rearrangement joins TRBV20-1 to TRBJ2-7; maybe TRBD1 (6 bases). V was shortened by 5 bases and J by 4 bases, with 9 bases between the two germline ends. The CDR3 is 11 amino acids. Germline CDR1 reads DFQATT; CDR2 reads SNEGSKA (reference sequence). CDR3 protein: CSAHQGYEQYF. In nucleotides, the CDR3 is TGCAGTGCTCATCAGGGGTACGAGCAGTACTTC.

This clonotype was seen more than once but under ten times. The CDR3 DNA follows: TGCAGCGCCGCCGGGGGGGAAAACATTCAGTACTTC. The encoded protein is CSAAGGENIQYF. The rearrangement joins TRBV29-1 to TRBJ2-4; TRBD2 agrees at 8 bases. With 7 bases clipped from V and 5 bases from J, the junction kept 4 bases outside the gene matches. CDR1 is SQVTM and CDR2 is ANQGSEA in the germline V gene. The CDR3 runs to 12 residues.

This clonotype occurred a few times. The genes are TRBV12-3 or TRBV12-4 and TRBJ1-1, with D perhaps TRBD1 (5 bases). The CDR3 length is 14 residues. With 1 base removed from V and 4 bases from J, the gap between germline ends came to 10 bases. The CDR3 coding sequence is TGTGCCAGCAGTTTAGACAGGCGGCTCACTGAAGCTTTCTTT. This sequence encodes CASSLDRRLTEAFF.

This sequence joins TRBV20-1 and TRBJ1-2, with 7 positions matching TRBD1. CDR1 DFQATT and CDR2 SNEGSKA come from the germline V gene (reference sequence). This CDR3 is built from 13 residues. J lost 8 bases, V lost 6 bases, and 12 bases had no gene match. The CDR3 loop is CSARRDSWNGYTF. The CDR3 DNA follows: TGCAGTGCCCGCCGGGACAGCTGGAACGGCTACACCTTC.

In its sample, this clonotype was seen a few times. The chain has TRBV20-1 and TRBJ2-7; D perhaps matches TRBD1 (5 bases). V lost 1 base, J lost 4 bases, and 14 bases lay in between. This CDR3 has 14 residues. Germline V CDR1 and CDR2: DFQATT, SNEGSKA (reference sequence). CDR3 sequence: CSARVPGSIYEQYF. CDR3 coding DNA: TGCAGTGCTAGAGTTCCAGGGTCGATATACGAGCAGTACTTC.

The chain links TRBV4-1 to TRBJ1-5; D unresolved. Trimming removed 0 bases from V and 5 bases from J, with 5 bases in between. In germline, CDR1 is MGHRA, CDR2 YSYEKL. The length of the CDR3 is 13 residues. This chain's CDR3 is CASSQEGYQPQHF. DNA of the CDR3: TGCGCCAGCAGCCAAGAAGGGTATCAGCCCCAGCATTTT.

There are a few counts of this clonotype. The genes are TRBV5-1 and TRBJ2-2, with TRBD1 as a possible D gene (5 bases). The CDR3 extends over 14 amino acids. Trimming took 1 base from V and 4 from J, leaving 8 bases between them. CDR1 and CDR2 (germline): SGHRS, YFSETQ. The CDR3 coding sequence is TGCGCCAGCAGCTTGATGCAGGGCACCGGGGAGCTGTTTTTT. Protein sequence: CASSLMQGTGELFF.

The chain is built from TRBV6-1 and TRBJ2-7; tentative D call: TRBD2 (5 bases). Trimming pared 1 base from V and 9 bases from J, leaving 19 bases between. The CDR3 is 15 amino acids. Germline loops: CDR1 MNHNS, CDR2 SASEGT. CDR3: CASSEGETDLRGQYF. CDR3 nucleotide sequence: TGTGCCAGCAGTGAAGGGGAGACGGATCTACGAGGGCAGTACTTC.

This clonotype was picked up a small number of times. The chain links TRBV4-2 to TRBJ2-1; 9 bases match TRBD2. V gave up 1 base and J gave up 7 bases; unmatched junction bases: 8. The CDR3 totals 16 residues. CDR1 and CDR2 (germline): LGHNA, YNFKEQ. CDR3 in DNA: TGTGCCAGCAGCCAAGGGGCGGTAGCGGGAGTTAATGAGCAGTTCTTC. This codes for CASSQGAVAGVNEQFF.

The chain couples TRBV5-1 to TRBJ2-3; D is ambiguous. V was shortened by 2 bases and J by 1 base, with 14 bases between the two germline ends. Germline V lookup: CDR1 SGHRS, CDR2 YFSETQ. The CDR3 totals 16 residues. The CDR3 spells CASSLDWGSGTDTQYF. Here the CDR3 DNA reads TGCGCCAGCAGCTTAGATTGGGGTTCGGGCACAGATACGCAGTATTTT.

The V and J genes are TRBV7-8 and TRBJ2-7; 7 bases align to TRBD2. The CDR3 has 15 amino acids. Germline V gene sequence: CDR1 SGHVS, CDR2 FQNEAQ. J gave up 4 bases and V 5 bases, and 11 bases lay outside the gene matches. The CDR3 spells CASSVPPGGSYEQYF. As DNA, the CDR3 is TGTGCCAGCAGCGTACCGCCCGGCGGGAGTTACGAGCAGTACTTC.

Only a few counts were recorded for this clonotype. The CDR3 loop reads CSVEAGGTDPYNEQFF. As DNA, the CDR3 is TGCAGCGTTGAAGCGGGGGGGACAGACCCCTACAATGAGCAGTTCTTC. The J gene is TRBJ2-1, the V gene TRBV29-1; possible D gene TRBD2, 8 bases. Trimming removed 1 base at V and 2 bases at J, with 15 bases between. This CDR3 spans 16 amino acids. Per germline, CDR1 SQVTM and CDR2 ANQGSEA.

There are many counts of this clonotype. This chain links TRBV27 with TRBJ2-7; D unresolved. The V end was cut by 5 bases, the J end by 6 bases, with 20 bases between. The CDR3 extends over 15 amino acids. CDR1 and CDR2 (germline): MNHEY, SMNVEV (reference sequence). The DNA of the CDR3 is TGTGCCAGCAGTCCCCATTTTGAGGCAGGACGCGAGCAGTACTTC. It yields the protein CASSPHFEAGREQYF.

This clonotype was recorded at least ten times. The genes are TRBV29-1 and TRBJ2-7, with 7 bases that match TRBD1. There are 15 residues in the CDR3. From germline, CDR1 is SQVTM and CDR2 ANQGSEA. J gave up 2 bases and V 4 bases, and 11 bases lay outside the gene matches. DNA of the CDR3: TGCAGCGTTGTGTCGGGCGACAGGGACACCTACGAGCAGTACTTC. Protein: CSVVSGDRDTYEQYF.